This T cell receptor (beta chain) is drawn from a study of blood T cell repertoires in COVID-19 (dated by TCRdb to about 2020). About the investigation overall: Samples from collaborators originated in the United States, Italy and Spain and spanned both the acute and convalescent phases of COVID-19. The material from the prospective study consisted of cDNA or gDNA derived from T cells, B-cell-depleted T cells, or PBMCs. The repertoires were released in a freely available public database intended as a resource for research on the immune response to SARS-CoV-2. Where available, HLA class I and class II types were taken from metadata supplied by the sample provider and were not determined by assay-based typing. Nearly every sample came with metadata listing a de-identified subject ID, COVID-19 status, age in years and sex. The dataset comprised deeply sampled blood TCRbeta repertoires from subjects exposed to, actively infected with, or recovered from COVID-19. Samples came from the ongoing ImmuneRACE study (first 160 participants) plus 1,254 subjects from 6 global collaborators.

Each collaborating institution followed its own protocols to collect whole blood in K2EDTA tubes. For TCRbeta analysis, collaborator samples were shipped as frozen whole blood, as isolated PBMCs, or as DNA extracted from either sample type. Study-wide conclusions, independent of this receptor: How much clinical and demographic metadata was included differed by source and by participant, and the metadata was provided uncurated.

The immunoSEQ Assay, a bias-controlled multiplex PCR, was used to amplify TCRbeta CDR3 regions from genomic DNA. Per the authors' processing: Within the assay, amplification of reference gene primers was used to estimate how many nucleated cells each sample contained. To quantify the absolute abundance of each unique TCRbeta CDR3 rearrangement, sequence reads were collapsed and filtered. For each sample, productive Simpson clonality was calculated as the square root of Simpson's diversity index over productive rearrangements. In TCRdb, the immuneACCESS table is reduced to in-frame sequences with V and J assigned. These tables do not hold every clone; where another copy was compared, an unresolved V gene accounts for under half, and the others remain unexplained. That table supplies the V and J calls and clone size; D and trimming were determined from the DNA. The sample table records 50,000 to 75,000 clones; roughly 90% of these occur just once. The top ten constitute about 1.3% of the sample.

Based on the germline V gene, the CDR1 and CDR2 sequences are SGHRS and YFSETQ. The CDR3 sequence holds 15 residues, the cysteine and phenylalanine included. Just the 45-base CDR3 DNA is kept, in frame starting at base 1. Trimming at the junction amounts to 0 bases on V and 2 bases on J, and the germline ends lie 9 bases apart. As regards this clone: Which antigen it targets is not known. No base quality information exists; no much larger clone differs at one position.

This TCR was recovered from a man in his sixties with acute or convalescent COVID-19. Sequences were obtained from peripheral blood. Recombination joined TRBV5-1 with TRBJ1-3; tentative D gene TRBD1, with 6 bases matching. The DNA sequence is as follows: TGCGCCAGCAGCTTGGTTGGGACAACTGGAAACACCATATATTTT. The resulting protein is CASSLVGTTGNTIYF.